The rows below give T cell receptor beta chains drawn from one sample of a study of T cell clonotyping in hematopoietic cell transplantation. Generated by immunoSEQ multiplex PCR, the TCRdb table keeps only in-frame clones and is missing some. In the table there are roughly 5,000 clones, about three quarters of which are singletons. The sample consisted of PBMCs, taken 100 days after allogeneic stem cell transplant. These receptors originate from a male patient in his fifties or sixties who had an allogeneic stem cell transplant from an unrelated donor, so the T cells may come from the graft donor. Some clones in this sample may be carry-over from other donors' samples. CDR3s include the opening cysteine and the closing phenylalanine or tryptophan. A D gene is named only where the DNA matches it firmly. Clone sizes are given selectively: once, few, many, or a class where the clone is expanded.

size,J,D,V,CDR3,DNA
NA,TRBJ2-7,NA,TRBV7-6,CASSLAQGGEGYEQYF,TGTGCCAGCAGCTTAGCACAGGGCGGGGAGGGCTACGAGCAGTACTTC
NA,TRBJ2-5,NA,TRBV11-3,CASSVEETQYF,TGTGCCAGCAGCGTAGAAGAGACCCAGTACTTC
NA,TRBJ1-5,NA,TRBV29-1,CSVGPALLANQPQHF,TGCAGCGTTGGACCGGCCTTATTGGCCAATCAGCCCCAGCATTTT
few,TRBJ1-1,TRBD1,TRBV30,CAWSVQGTEAFF,TGTGCCTGGAGTGTACAGGGGACTGAAGCTTTCTTT
few,TRBJ1-5,NA,TRBV10-1,CASSEGVIRNQPQHF,TGCGCCAGCAGTGAGGGGGTTATTCGCAATCAGCCCCAGCATTTT
once,TRBJ1-2,NA,TRBV29-1,CSVDDRKNYGYTF,TGCAGCGTTGACGACAGAAAAAACTATGGCTACACCTTC
few,TRBJ1-5,TRBD1,TRBV30,CAYGTGRNLRDQPQHF,TGTGCCTACGGGACAGGACGGAATTTACGGGATCAGCCCCAGCATTTT
NA,TRBJ2-7,NA,TRBV7-2,CASGPKLGGEQYF,TGTGCCAGCGGACCCAAGCTGGGGGGAGAGCAGTACTTC
few,TRBJ2-1,TRBD1,TRBV7-9,CASSEGQMYNEQFF,TGTGCCAGCAGCGAGGGACAGATGTACAATGAGCAGTTCTTC
NA,TRBJ2-7,TRBD1,TRBV5-1,CASSWDLDRGSWEQYF,TGCGCCAGCAGCTGGGATTTGGACAGGGGATCTTGGGAGCAGTACTTC
NA,TRBJ2-7,NA,TRBV27,CASSLKSYEQYF,TGTGCCAGCAGTTTAAAGTCCTACGAGCAGTACTTC
NA,TRBJ1-5,TRBD1,TRBV28,CASSLFFGQDQPQHF,TGTGCCAGCAGTTTATTCTTCGGACAGGATCAGCCCCAGCATTTT
NA,TRBJ1-2,TRBD1,TRBV4-3,CASSQDEAGGFYYGYTF,TGCGCCAGCAGCCAAGATGAGGCAGGGGGATTTTACTATGGCTACACCTTC
once,TRBJ2-7,NA,TRBV28,CASSEGTSEQYF,TGTGCCAGCAGCGAAGGGACTTCGGAGCAGTACTTC
NA,TRBJ1-2,NA,TRBV6-5,CASSYTDDWGYTF,TGTGCCAGCAGTTATACGGACGACTGGGGCTACACCTTC
NA,TRBJ1-5,TRBD1,TRBV4-2,CASSQDGDRAFQPQHF,TGTGCCAGCAGCCAAGACGGAGACAGGGCCTTTCAGCCCCAGCATTTT
NA,TRBJ2-3,TRBD2,TRBV11-3,CASSLSGRVTDTQYF,TGTGCCAGCAGCTTAAGCGGGAGAGTGACAGATACGCAGTATTTT
NA,TRBJ2-1,TRBD1,TRBV12-5,CASSPGTADNEQFF,TGTGCTAGCAGCCCCGGGACAGCAGACAATGAGCAGTTCTTC
once,TRBJ1-2,TRBD1,TRBV5-4,CASSPDRDYGYTF,TGTGCCAGCAGCCCGGACAGGGACTATGGCTACACCTTC
medium-sized,TRBJ1-2,TRBD1,TRBV18,CASSRETGDGYTF,TGTGCCAGCTCAAGGGAGACAGGGGATGGCTACACCTTC
NA,TRBJ2-1,TRBD2,TRBV4-3,CASSLLAGVAYNEQFF,TGCGCCAGCAGCCTGCTAGCGGGAGTAGCCTACAATGAGCAGTTCTTC
few,TRBJ2-7,NA,TRBV7-9,CASSLSNLPSYEQYF,TGTGCCAGCAGCTTATCCAACCTGCCCTCCTACGAGCAGTACTTC
NA,TRBJ2-5,NA,TRBV5-1,CASSLAPETQYF,TGCGCCAGCAGCTTGGCCCCAGAGACCCAGTACTTC
NA,TRBJ2-7,TRBD2,TRBV6-6,CASSSFGTSVEGQYF,TGTGCCAGCAGTTCCTTCGGGACTAGCGTAGAGGGGCAGTACTTC
NA,TRBJ1-2,TRBD1,TRBV18,CASSPGQGNYGYTF,TGTGCCAGCTCACCGGGACAGGGGAACTATGGCTACACCTTC
NA,TRBJ2-7,NA,TRBV6-1,CAIGVYEQYF,TGTGCCATCGGAGTCTACGAGCAGTACTTC